Below, 22 T cell receptor beta chains from the same sample are listed, as sequenced in a study of CD8+CD57+ T cells in acquired aplastic anemia. It was patients with CD8+CD57+ cell expansion by flow cytometry who were chosen for sequencing. The TCR beta profiling, which covered VDJ combination and CDR3 sequence, was carried out using genomic DNA as the template. A single record per CDR3 protein comes from TCRdb applying MiXCR to the reads. Of approximately 200,000 distinct CDR3 sequences detected, about half appear once; the ten largest clones hold roughly 21%. Sequenced input: sorted CD4+, CD8+, or CD8+CD57+ T cells (not recorded which) from PBMCs. These receptors were collected from a human donor with aplastic anemia.

V and J are TRBV7-8 and TRBJ2-3; D not certain. The CDR3 totals 14 residues. V was pared by 6 bases and J by 2 bases, with 12 bases between. The germline V gene has CDR1 SGHVS and CDR2 FQNEAQ. The CDR3, as DNA: TGTGCCAGCAGTTCTAGGGATCCCACAGATACGCAGTATTTT. It translates to CASSSRDPTDTQYF.

About this clonotype itself: A much larger clone lies a single base off, so this may be a read error. Written as DNA, the CDR3 is TGTGCCTGGACTGGGGGTCGGGGTTCACCCCTCCACTTT. Protein: CAWTGGRGSPLHF. This chain joins TRBV30 and TRBJ1-6; D possibly corresponds to TRBD1 (5 bases). The germline gives CDR1 GTSNPN, CDR2 SVGIG (reference sequence). The V and J ends lost 4 bases and 9 bases respectively, with 13 bases between them. The CDR3 spans 13 residues.

In its sample, this clonotype was seen a few times. This chain uses TRBV3-1 with TRBJ1-2, with TRBD1 as a possible D gene (6 bases). Trimming took off 0 bases at V and 2 bases at J, with 13 bases between the two ends. Germline CDR1 is LGHDT and CDR2 is YNNKEL (reference sequence). The CDR3 spans 16 residues. The CDR3: CASSQDGGRNNYGYTF. The CDR3 DNA is TGTGCCAGCAGCCAAGATGGGGGGCGGAACAACTATGGCTACACCTTC.

V and J are TRBV11-3 and TRBJ1-1; the D gene is possibly TRBD1 (5 bases). The CDR3 is 14 residues long. Trimming left V 3 bases short and J 4 bases short, with 12 bases between. Germline V CDR1 and CDR2: SGHNT, YENEEA. The CDR3 reads CASSFRRGSTEAFF. The CDR3 region has the DNA TGTGCCAGCAGCTTCCGCCGGGGGAGCACTGAAGCTTTCTTT.

Comment on this clonotype: A much larger clone lies one base from this, so it may be a read error. The gene calls are TRBV11-2 and TRBJ1-3; D not resolved. Looked up from germline, CDR1 is SGHAT and CDR2 is FQNNGV. Trimming stripped 6 bases from V and 0 bases from J, with 12 bases between. The CDR3 runs 15 residues. This CDR3 is CASSVGRTSGNTIYF. The CDR3, as DNA: TGTGCCAGCAGTGTCGGCAGGACCTCTGGAAACACCATATATTTT.

As to this clonotype: The CDR3 does not end in the conserved phenylalanine or tryptophan, so this is likely a read error. This sequence joins TRBV11-3 and TRBJ1-5; D gene unclear. Germline V gene sequence: CDR1 SGHNT, CDR2 YENEEA. The CDR3 spans 14 residues. The ends were cut back, 1 base at V and 2 bases at J, with 6 bases in the middle. This chain's CDR3 is CASSLGFGNQPQHL. CDR3 DNA sequence: TGTGCCAGCAGCTTAGGTTTCGGCAATCAGCCCCAGCATCTT.

This rearrangement joins TRBV6-1 to TRBJ2-7; D gene uncertain. The germline V and J ends were trimmed by 6 bases and 0 bases, with 15 bases remaining between them. Germline values: CDR1 MNHNS, CDR2 SASEGT. This CDR3 contains 15 residues. CDR3 protein: CASSHTPDSSYEQYF. In nucleotides, the CDR3 is TGTGCCAGCAGCCACACTCCGGATAGCTCCTACGAGCAGTACTTC.

This clonotype has only one observation. The CDR3 coding sequence is TGTGCCAGCAGCTTAGGGGGGGACAGAGAAGCTTTCTTT. This sequence encodes CASSLGGDREAFF. The rearrangement uses TRBV7-9 and TRBJ1-1, with 7 bases aligning to TRBD1. The ends lost 1 base at V and 8 bases at J; junction bases unmatched: 4. CDR1 and CDR2 from the germline V gene are SEHNR and FQNEAQ (reference sequence). The CDR3 covers 13 residues.

The chain uses TRBV10-3 and TRBJ2-6; D may correspond to TRBD1 or TRBD2 (5 bases each). The germline CDR1 and CDR2 sequences are ENHRY and SYGVKD. The CDR3 extends over 17 amino acids. V was shortened by 6 bases and J by 4 bases, with 19 bases between the two germline ends. The CDR3: CAIRELRGRTGANVLTF. CDR3 nucleotide sequence: TGTGCCATCAGGGAACTTAGGGGACGGACCGGGGCCAACGTCCTGACTTTC.

J is TRBJ2-1 and V is TRBV10-2; TRBD2 matches at 15 bases. J lost 10 bases, V lost 5 bases, and 9 bases had no gene match. Germline CDR1 and CDR2: WSHSY and SAAADI. The CDR3 length is 16 residues. The DNA of the CDR3 is TGCGCCAGCAGTTTACCGGGACTAGCGGGGGGAGGGGAGCAGTTCTTC. It yields the protein CASSLPGLAGGGEQFF.

The V call is TRBV10-3, the J call TRBJ1-5; D call uncertain. Germline V gene data show CDR1 as ENHRY and CDR2 as SYGVKD. V gave up 2 bases and J gave up 5 bases, with 16 bases separating them. The CDR3 extends over 16 amino acids. Here the CDR3 reads CAISEREGTGDQPQHF. In nucleotides, the CDR3 is TGTGCCATCAGTGAGCGTGAGGGCACGGGAGATCAGCCCCAGCATTTT.

The V and J genes are TRBV7-9 and TRBJ2-1; 11 bases align to TRBD1. The CDR3 sequence is 14 residues long. The germline V gene has CDR1 SEHNR and CDR2 FQNEAQ (reference sequence). The V gene end was trimmed by 4 bases and the J gene end by 9 bases; junction bases not matched to a gene: 5. CDR3 protein: CASSYGQGAGEQFF. CDR3 DNA sequence: TGTGCCAGCAGCTACGGACAGGGGGCGGGTGAGCAGTTCTTC. Full variable domain (rest looked up from reference TRBV7-9 and TRBJ2-1): DTGVSQNPRHKITKRGQNVTFRCDPISEHNRLYWYRQTLGQGPEFLTYFQNEAQLEKSRLLSDRFSAERPKGSFSTLEIQRTEQGDSAMYLCASSYGQGAGEQFFGPGTRLTVL.

Details on this clonotype: A clone one base away is much larger, so this may be a read error. The rearrangement joins TRBV19 to TRBJ2-7; 9 bases are a match to TRBD2. The CDR3 is 13 amino acids. Losses at the gene ends were 7 bases for V and 7 bases for J; bases not matched to a gene: 8. Germline V gives CDR1 LNHDA, CDR2 SQIVND (reference sequence). Written as DNA, the CDR3 is TGTGCCAGTAAGCGAGCGGGGGGACAGGAGCAGTACTTC. Its protein product is CASKRAGGQEQYF. Full variable domain (missing parts from reference TRBV19 and TRBJ2-7): DGGITQSPKYLFRKEGQNVTLSCEQNLNHDAMYWYRQDPGQGLRLIYYSQIVNDFQKGDIAEGYSVSREKKESFPLTVTSAQKNPTAFYLCASKRAGGQEQYFGPGTRLTVT.

In this sample, this clonotype turned up once. The chain carries TRBV12-3 or TRBV12-4 and TRBJ1-5; 10 bases line up with TRBD1. Trimming took 7 bases from V and 7 from J; bases not matched to a gene: 10. The CDR3 covers 15 residues. The CDR3 nucleotides are TGTGCCAGCAATCCGGGGGGACAGGGGCGACAGCCCCAGCATTTT. This translates into CASNPGGQGRQPQHF.

As to this clonotype: This sequence may be a read error, since a much larger clone differs from it by one base. This sequence joins TRBV6-1 and TRBJ1-1, with D perhaps matching TRBD1 (6 bases). Deletions cut 1 base from V and 2 bases from J, with 11 bases between. The CDR3 extends over 15 amino acids. The V gene's germline CDR1 is MNHNS and CDR2 SASEGT. In DNA form, the CDR3 reads TGTGCCAGCAGTGAAGATTGGGGGGCCAACACTGAAGCTTTCTTT. This gives the protein CASSEDWGANTEAFF.

This clonotype was observed at least ten times. The chain uses TRBV9 and TRBJ2-7; TRBD2 agrees at 8 bases. CDR3 length equals 15 residues. Trimming at V came to 4 bases and at J to 2 bases, leaving 8 bases not matched to a gene. Looked up from germline, CDR1 is SGDLS and CDR2 is YYNGEE. This CDR3 is CASSPRGEKTYEQYF. The DNA of the CDR3 is TGTGCCAGCAGCCCGCGGGGGGAGAAGACCTACGAGCAGTACTTC. Variable domain in full (rest from reference TRBV9 and TRBJ2-7): DSGVTQTPKHLITATGQRVTLRCSPRSGDLSVYWYQQSLDQGLQFLIQYYNGEERAKGNILERFSAQQFPDLHSELNLSSLELGDSALYFCASSPRGEKTYEQYFGPGTRLTVT.

This clonotype appeared many times. The rearrangement joins TRBV24-1 to TRBJ2-1, with 8 bases identical to TRBD1. Germline values: CDR1 KGHDR, CDR2 SFDVKD. V dropped 3 bases and J dropped 5; count of bases not matched to a gene: 8. This CDR3 is built from 16 residues. The CDR3 sequence: CATSDNGQGFHNEQFF. The CDR3 nucleotides read TGTGCCACCAGTGATAACGGACAGGGTTTCCACAATGAGCAGTTCTTC.

V is TRBV9 and J is TRBJ1-2; D is unresolved. Looked up from germline, CDR1 is SGDLS and CDR2 is YYNGEE. The CDR3 has 12 residues. V was clipped by 3 bases and J by 2 bases, with 5 bases between them. The CDR3: CASSAQNYGYTF. The CDR3 nucleotides read TGTGCCAGCAGCGCCCAGAACTATGGCTACACCTTC.

There are many counts of this clonotype. This chain links TRBV5-1 with TRBJ1-4; D gene unclear. The length of the CDR3 is 15 residues. Germline V gene lookup returns CDR1 SGHRS and CDR2 YFSETQ. Between the trimmed V and J ends, which lost 4 bases and 3 bases, there was a span of 13 bases. The CDR3 nucleotides read TGCGCCAGCAGCCTCGACCGCTCCCCTAATGAAAAACTGTTTTTT. It yields the protein CASSLDRSPNEKLFF. Filled out from reference TRBV5-1 and TRBJ1-4, the complete variable domain reads KAGVTQTPRYLIKTRGQQVTLSCSPISGHRSVSWYQQTPGQGLQFLFEYFSETQRNKGNFPGRFSGRQFSNSRSEMNVSTLELGDSALYLCASSLDRSPNEKLFFGSGTQLSVL.

In the case of this clonotype: A read error is possible here, since a much larger clone lies one base away. Lacking the conserved final phenylalanine or tryptophan, this CDR3 likely reflects a read error. For the CDR3, the DNA is TGTGCCAGCAGCCCCCCCTCCCGGGCTAGCGGCCGCACAGATACGCAGTATCTT. Amino acid sequence: CASSPPSRASGRTDTQYL. The chain links TRBV9 to TRBJ2-3; 7 bases line up with TRBD2. Germline CDR1 SGDLS, CDR2 YYNGEE. This CDR3 is 18 amino acids long. V lost 4 bases and J lost 1; bases outside the gene matches: 15.

By share, this clonotype ranks as medium-sized. This chain uses TRBV7-6 with TRBJ1-6; D ambiguous. The germline gives CDR1 SGHVS, CDR2 FNYEAQ. Trimming shortened V by 2 bases and J by 7 bases, and 9 bases separated the two germline ends. The CDR3 extends over 14 amino acids. This chain's CDR3 is CASSLSGRNSPLHF. The CDR3 bases are TGTGCCAGCAGCTTATCAGGCAGAAATTCACCCCTCCACTTT.

This chain links TRBV19 with TRBJ1-3, with D unresolved. V was pared by 2 bases and J by 0 bases, with 8 bases between. Germline V CDR1 and CDR2: LNHDA, SQIVND (reference sequence). The CDR3 spans 15 residues. Written as DNA, the CDR3 is TGTGCCAGTAGTATATCCGCCTACTCTGGAAACACCATATATTTT. This translates into CASSISAYSGNTIYF.